The T cell receptor beta chain under discussion was sequenced for a study of cytomegalovirus exposure and HLA in healthy donors. Study-level information: An early release of data contained about 85 million unique TCRs, which came from HLA-typed donors. Findings of the study overall: TRBV6-2, TRBV6-3 and other indistinguishable V segments were excluded. Later work associated 16,951 TCR beta sequences with HLA alleles at 0.05 false discovery rate. V- and J-gene trimming of TCR beta was linked (in a later analysis) to a missense DCLRE1C variant.

Turning to this clone: What it recognizes is unknown.

Primers: 60 Vbeta forward and 13 Jbeta reverse. Sequencing was performed with immunoSEQ multiplex PCR; in TCRdb, only in-frame clones are kept and a portion is missing. The table shows under 75,000 clones, with over 70% occurring only once. Germline V gene lookup returns CDR1 LNHNV and CDR2 YYDKDF (reference sequence). V gave up 0 bases and J gave up 4 bases; unmatched junction bases: 5. This CDR3 has 17 residues. This TCR came from a human donor in good health. The chain employs TRBV15 and TRBJ2-3; TRBD2 matches at 12 bases. The sequenced sample was PBMCs. The CDR3 sequence is CATSRDSSGRAADTQYF. CDR3 nucleotides: TGTGCCACCAGCAGAGATTCTAGCGGGAGGGCAGCAGATACGCAGTATTTT.